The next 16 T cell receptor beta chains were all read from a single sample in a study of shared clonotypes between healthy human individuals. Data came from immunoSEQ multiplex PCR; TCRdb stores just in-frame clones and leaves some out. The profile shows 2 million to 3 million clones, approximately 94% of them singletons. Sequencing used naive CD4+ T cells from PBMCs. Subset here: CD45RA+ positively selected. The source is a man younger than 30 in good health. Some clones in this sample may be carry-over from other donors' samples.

The CDR3 protein is CASSSDLVSYEQYF. The CDR3 DNA reads as TGCGCCAGCAGCTCGGACCTAGTCTCCTACGAGCAGTACTTC. The chain couples TRBV5-1 to TRBJ2-7; unclear D gene. The CDR3 has 14 residues. The germline V and J ends were trimmed by 3 bases and 0 bases, with 10 bases remaining between them. Germline CDR1 and CDR2: SGHRS and YFSETQ.

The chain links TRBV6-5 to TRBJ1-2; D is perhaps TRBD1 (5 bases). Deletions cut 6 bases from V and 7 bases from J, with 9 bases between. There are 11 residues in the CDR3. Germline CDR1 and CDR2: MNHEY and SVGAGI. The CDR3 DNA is TGTGCCAGCAGGTACGGGGGTGGCTACACCTTC. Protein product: CASRYGGGYTF.

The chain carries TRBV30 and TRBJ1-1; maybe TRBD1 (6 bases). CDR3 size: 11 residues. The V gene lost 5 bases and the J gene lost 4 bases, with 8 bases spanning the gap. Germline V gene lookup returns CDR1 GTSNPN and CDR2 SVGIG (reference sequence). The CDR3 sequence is CAWGGITEAFF. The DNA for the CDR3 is TGTGCCTGGGGGGGCATCACTGAAGCTTTCTTT.

The CDR3 DNA is TGTGCCAGCAGTTTAAATATGGGTTCTCGGGGCTACACCTTC. Protein product: CASSLNMGSRGYTF. J is TRBJ1-2 and V is TRBV27; D is unresolved. Per the germline V gene, CDR1 is MNHEY and CDR2 is SMNVEV (reference sequence). The CDR3 contains 14 residues. V lost 2 bases to trimming and J lost 8 bases, with 15 bases between them.

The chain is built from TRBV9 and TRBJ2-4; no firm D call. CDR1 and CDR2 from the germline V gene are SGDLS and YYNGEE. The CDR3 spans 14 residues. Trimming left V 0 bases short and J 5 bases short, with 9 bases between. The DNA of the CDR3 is TGTGCCAGCAGCGTAGAGCCTCTAGAAAACATTCAGTACTTC. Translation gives CASSVEPLENIQYF.

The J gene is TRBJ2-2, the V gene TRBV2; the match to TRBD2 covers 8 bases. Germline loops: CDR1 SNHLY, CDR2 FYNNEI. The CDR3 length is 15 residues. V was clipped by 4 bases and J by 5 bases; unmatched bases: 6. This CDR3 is CASSGSGSGTGELFF. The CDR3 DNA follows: TGTGCCAGCAGTGGAAGCGGGAGTGGAACCGGGGAGCTGTTTTTT. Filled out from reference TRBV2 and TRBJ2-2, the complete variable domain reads EPEVTQTPSHQVTQMGQEVILRCVPISNHLYFYWYRQILGQKVEFLVSFYNNEISEKSEIFDDQFSVERPDGSNFTLKIRSTKLEDSAMYFCASSGSGSGTGELFFGEGSRLTVL.

The CDR3 coding sequence is TGTGCCAGCAGTCCAGGACTAGCGCAACTCTCCTACGAGCAGTACTTC. This translates into CASSPGLAQLSYEQYF. The chain couples TRBV28 to TRBJ2-7, with TRBD2 matching over 9 bases. Trimming removed 5 bases from V and 0 bases from J; junction bases left unmatched: 8. The CDR3 sequence is 16 residues long. CDR1 MDHEN and CDR2 SYDVKM come from the germline V gene.

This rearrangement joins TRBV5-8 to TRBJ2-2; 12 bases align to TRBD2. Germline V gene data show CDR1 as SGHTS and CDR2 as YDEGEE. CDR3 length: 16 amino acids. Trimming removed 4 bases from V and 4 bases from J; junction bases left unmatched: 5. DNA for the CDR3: TGTGCCAGCAGCCCTGGACTAGCGGGACCCACCGGGGAGCTGTTTTTT. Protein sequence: CASSPGLAGPTGELFF.

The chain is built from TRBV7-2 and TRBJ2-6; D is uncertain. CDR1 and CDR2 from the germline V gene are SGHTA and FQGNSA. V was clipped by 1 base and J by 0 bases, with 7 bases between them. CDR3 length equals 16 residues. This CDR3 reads CASSLDWSSGANVLTF. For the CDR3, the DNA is TGTGCCAGCAGCTTAGACTGGAGCTCTGGGGCCAACGTCCTGACTTTC.

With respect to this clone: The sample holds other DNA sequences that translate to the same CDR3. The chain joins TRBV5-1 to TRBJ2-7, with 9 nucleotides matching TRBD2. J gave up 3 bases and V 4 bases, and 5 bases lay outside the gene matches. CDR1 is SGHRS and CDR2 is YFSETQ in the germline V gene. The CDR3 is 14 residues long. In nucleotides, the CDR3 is TGCGCCAGCAGCCCCGGGACTAGCAGCTACGAGCAGTACTTC. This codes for CASSPGTSSYEQYF.

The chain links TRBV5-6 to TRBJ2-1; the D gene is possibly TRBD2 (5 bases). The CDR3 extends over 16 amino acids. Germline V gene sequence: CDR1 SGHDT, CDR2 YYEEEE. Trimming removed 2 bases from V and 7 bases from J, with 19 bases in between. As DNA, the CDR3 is TGTGCCAGCAGCTTTCGGGAAGGGTTTGGTGTGAATGAGCAGTTCTTC. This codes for CASSFREGFGVNEQFF.

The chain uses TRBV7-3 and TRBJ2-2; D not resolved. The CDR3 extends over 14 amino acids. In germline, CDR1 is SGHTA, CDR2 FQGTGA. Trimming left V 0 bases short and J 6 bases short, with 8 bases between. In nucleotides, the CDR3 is TGTGCCAGCAGCTTAACGGGCCGGGCCGGGGAGCTGTTTTTT. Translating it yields CASSLTGRAGELFF.

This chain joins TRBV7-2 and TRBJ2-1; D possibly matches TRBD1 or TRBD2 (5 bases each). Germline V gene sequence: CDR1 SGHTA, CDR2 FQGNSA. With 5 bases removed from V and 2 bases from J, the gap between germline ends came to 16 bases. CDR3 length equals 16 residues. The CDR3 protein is CASSPGPGRAYNEQFF. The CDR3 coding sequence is TGTGCCAGCAGCCCGGGACCCGGGCGTGCCTACAATGAGCAGTTCTTC. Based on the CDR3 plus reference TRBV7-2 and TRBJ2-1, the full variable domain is GAGVSQSPSNKVTEKGKDVELRCDPISGHTALYWYRQSLGQGLEFLIYFQGNSAPDKSGLPSDRFSAERTGGSVSTLTIQRTQQEDSAVYLCASSPGPGRAYNEQFFGPGTRLTVL.

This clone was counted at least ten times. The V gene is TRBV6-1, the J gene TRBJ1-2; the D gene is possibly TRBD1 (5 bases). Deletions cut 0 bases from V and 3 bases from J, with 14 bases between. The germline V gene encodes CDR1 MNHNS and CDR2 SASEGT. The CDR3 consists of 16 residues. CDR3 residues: CASSEAGRRADYGYTF. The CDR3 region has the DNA TGTGCCAGCAGTGAAGCAGGACGCAGGGCAGACTATGGCTACACCTTC.

The DNA for the CDR3 is TGTGCCAGCAGGGACGGGACTCTGAACACTGAAGCTTTCTTT. Translation gives CASRDGTLNTEAFF. V usage is TRBV28 and J usage is TRBJ1-1; D possibly corresponds to TRBD1 (5 bases). Germline CDR1 and CDR2: MDHEN and SYDVKM. The V gene lost 6 bases and the J gene lost 0 bases, with 11 bases spanning the gap. The CDR3 loop spans 14 amino acids.

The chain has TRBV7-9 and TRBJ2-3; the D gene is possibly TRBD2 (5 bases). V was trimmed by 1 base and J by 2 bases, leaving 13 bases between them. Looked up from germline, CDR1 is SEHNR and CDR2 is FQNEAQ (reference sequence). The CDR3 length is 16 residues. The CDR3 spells CASSLGRAGPTDTQYF. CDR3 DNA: TGTGCCAGCAGCTTAGGACGGGCGGGCCCCACAGATACGCAGTATTTT.